This TCR beta chain originates from a study of beta chain features in type 1 diabetes. Broader study findings: Shorter TCRB CDR3s, moderately but significantly so, were found in Type 1 diabetes patients in all four CD4+ subsets.

As to this clone: Its antigen remains unidentified.

The length of the CDR3 is 14 residues. V dropped 2 bases and J dropped 4 bases, with 10 bases sitting between them. Germline CDR1 reads KGHSH; CDR2 reads LQKENI. Reverse transcription of all isolated RNA meant that expressed TCRB transcripts were sequenced. Some clones are missing from TCRdb's copy, which holds only in-frame ones; the method was immunoSEQ multiplex PCR. The profile shows under 950,000 clones, 15% to 20% of them singletons. The clonotype originates from a woman in her late teens or twenties in good health. The chain has TRBV18 and TRBJ2-3; unclear D gene. The sequencing input was naive CD4+ T cells from blood. This CDR3 reads CASSPRQASDTQYF. The DNA of the CDR3 is TGTGCCAGCTCACCAAGGCAGGCGTCAGATACGCAGTATTTT.